This T cell receptor beta chain is from a study of shared clonotypes between healthy human individuals. Across the study: The donor pool was made up of a couple of women and a few men aged 18 to 49. Three plates each covered CD4 naive and memory; CD8 naive two, CD8 memory one.

Measured with immunoSEQ multiplex PCR; TCRdb has only the in-frame clones, and not every one. The top ten clones hold about 0.06% of a sample with hundreds of thousands of clones, 95% to 98% of them seen once. Every donor was a Caucasian adult from Nashville, Tennessee. As for this clone: The antigen is not known.

Findings of the study overall: Compared with clonotypes that all four donors shared, non-shared clonotypes had lower generation probabilities.

Germline V gene lookup returns CDR1 LNHNV and CDR2 YYDKDF (reference sequence). This CDR3 region has 15 residues. V gave up 0 bases and J gave up 6 bases, with 15 bases separating them. This TCR derives from a young woman in good health. This chain connects TRBV15 to TRBJ2-7, with D tentatively TRBD1 (6 bases). The sequencing sample was made of naive CD4+ T cells sorted from blood. Subset indicated: CD45RA+ positively selected. The CDR3 DNA sequence: TGTGCCACCAGCAGAGACATCGGACAGCCGGGCGAGCAGTACTTC. This translates into CATSRDIGQPGEQYF.